Following are 21 T cell receptor beta chains from one sample sequenced in a study of graft-versus-host responses after intestinal transplantation. This table comes from immunoSEQ multiplex PCR, and its TCRdb copy is limited to in-frame clones, with some not included. The table includes 80,000 to 90,000 clones, 92% detected once. What these receptors recognize is not known. The sequenced sample was unstimulated CD4+ T cells sorted from spleen or lymph node cells, obtained before intestinal transplant. The receptors were gathered from a human donor who received an intestinal transplant.

J is TRBJ2-5 and V is TRBV6-4, with 11 bases identical to TRBD2. From germline, CDR1 is MRHNA and CDR2 SNTAGT. Trimming took 5 bases from V and 5 from J; bases not matched to a gene: 10. CDR3 size: 16 residues. CDR3 sequence (DNA): TGTGCCAGCAGTTCTTTTAGCGGGAGGGCCGGGGAGACCCAGTACTTC. Its protein product is CASSSFSGRAGETQYF.

The chain uses TRBV2 and TRBJ1-5; D remains unclear. Germline-derived CDR1 and CDR2 are SNHLY and FYNNEI. The V and J ends lost 3 bases and 4 bases respectively, with 10 bases between them. This CDR3 is built from 14 residues. In DNA form, the CDR3 reads TGTGCCAGCAGTGAGGCTAATCTAAATCAGCCCCAGCATTTT. This gives the protein CASSEANLNQPQHF.

The J gene is TRBJ2-5, the V gene TRBV19, with D maybe TRBD1 (6 bases). Trimming shortened V by 6 bases and J by 7 bases, and 15 bases separated the two germline ends. The germline V gene encodes CDR1 LNHDA and CDR2 SQIVND (reference sequence). The CDR3 is 13 amino acids. In DNA form, the CDR3 reads TGTGCCAGTAGCCCAACTAGAGGGGGGACCCAGTACTTC. Translated: CASSPTRGGTQYF.

The chain employs TRBV30 and TRBJ2-3; possibly TRBD2 for D (7 bases). The CDR3 loop spans 15 amino acids. V gave up 2 bases and J gave up 5 bases, with 17 bases separating them. Germline CDR1 and CDR2: GTSNPN and SVGIG (reference sequence). The CDR3 loop is CAWSPKGGAIDTQYF. DNA of the CDR3: TGTGCCTGGAGTCCCAAGGGGGGGGCCATAGATACGCAGTATTTT.

The V gene is TRBV6-5, the J gene TRBJ2-5; 9 positions agree with TRBD1. V trimming: 2 bases; J trimming: 5 bases; junction bases outside the gene matches: 9. The CDR3 has 16 amino acids. Per the germline V gene, CDR1 is MNHEY and CDR2 is SVGAGI. The CDR3 spells CASSYGTGYGHETQYF. The CDR3 region has the DNA TGTGCCAGCAGTTACGGGACAGGGTACGGGCACGAGACCCAGTACTTC.

The chain links TRBV4-1 to TRBJ2-4; maybe TRBD1 (5 bases). Germline V CDR1 and CDR2: MGHRA, YSYEKL. V was clipped by 4 bases and J by 9 bases, with 13 bases between them. The CDR3 is 13 residues long. The CDR3 sequence: CASSLGPASIQYF. The DNA of the CDR3 is TGCGCCAGCAGCCTGGGGCCGGCGTCCATTCAGTACTTC.

This chain joins TRBV7-7 and TRBJ2-7, with D possibly being TRBD1 (5 bases). This CDR3 is 15 amino acids long. The germline V gene encodes CDR1 SSHAT and CDR2 FNYEAQ (reference sequence). Trimming left V 3 bases short and J 2 bases short, with 14 bases between. The DNA of the CDR3 is TGTGCCAGCAGCTTGCGGCAGGGTATAACCTACGAGCAGTACTTC. It encodes CASSLRQGITYEQYF.

V and J are TRBV9 and TRBJ1-1; D remains unclear. The length of the CDR3 is 13 residues. Germline values: CDR1 SGDLS, CDR2 YYNGEE. Trimming cost V 0 bases and J 2 bases, with 5 bases left between them. CDR3 residues: CASSVVLNTEAFF. As DNA, the CDR3 is TGTGCCAGCAGCGTAGTCCTTAACACTGAAGCTTTCTTT. Variable domain in full (rest from reference TRBV9 and TRBJ1-1): DSGVTQTPKHLITATGQRVTLRCSPRSGDLSVYWYQQSLDQGLQFLIQYYNGEERAKGNILERFSAQQFPDLHSELNLSSLELGDSALYFCASSVVLNTEAFFGQGTRLTVV.

This clone showed up just a few times. V usage is TRBV18 and J usage is TRBJ1-4; tentative D call: TRBD1 (6 bases). Germline V gives CDR1 KGHSH, CDR2 LQKENI. This CDR3 has 19 residues. V lost 2 bases and J lost 2, with 21 bases in between. CDR3 in amino acids: CASSPRAPGAGGTNEKLFF. Here the CDR3 DNA reads TGTGCCAGCTCACCAAGGGCACCGGGGGCCGGTGGTACTAATGAAAAACTGTTTTTT.

This rearrangement joins TRBV7-2 to TRBJ1-5, with 8 bases identical to TRBD1. J was trimmed by 0 bases and V by 8 bases; bases with no gene match: 15. Germline values: CDR1 SGHTA, CDR2 FQGNSA. The CDR3 extends over 18 amino acids. In nucleotides, the CDR3 is TGTGCCAGCTCTCCCCAAGGACAGGGACAATATAGCAATCAGCCCCAGCATTTT. Its protein product is CASSPQGQGQYSNQPQHF.

This chain joins TRBV6-5 and TRBJ1-2; D is unresolved. Trimming shortened V by 5 bases and J by 8 bases, and 15 bases separated the two germline ends. The CDR3 consists of 13 residues. The germline CDR1 and CDR2 sequences are MNHEY and SVGAGI. Here the CDR3 reads CASSGAVTVGYTF. The CDR3 DNA is TGTGCCAGCAGTGGAGCTGTGACGGTCGGCTACACCTTC.

This chain links TRBV6-5 with TRBJ2-5; 10 nucleotides line up with TRBD2. CDR1 and CDR2 from the germline V gene are MNHEY and SVGAGI. V shed 6 bases and J 5 bases; nucleotides not matched to a gene: 9. This CDR3 is 15 amino acids long. The CDR3, as DNA: TGTGCCAGCAGGGCCCTAGCGGGAGTTCGGGAGACCCAGTACTTC. Translation: CASRALAGVRETQYF.

This chain connects TRBV28 to TRBJ2-3, with D perhaps TRBD1 (6 bases). CDR3 length: 13 amino acids. Trimming stripped 6 bases from V and 5 bases from J, with 12 bases between. The V gene's germline CDR1 is MDHEN and CDR2 SYDVKM. DNA for the CDR3: TGTGCCAGCAGCTCAACAGGGAGAGATACGCAGTATTTT. It specifies CASSSTGRDTQYF.

The V and J genes are TRBV11-2 and TRBJ2-2; D is unclear. CDR1 and CDR2 (germline): SGHAT, FQNNGV. The CDR3 consists of 14 residues. Trimming removed 0 bases at V and 9 bases at J, with 11 bases between. The CDR3 bases are TGTGCCAGCAGCTTAGATCGATGGCGGCGGGAGCTGTTTTTT. Translation: CASSLDRWRRELFF.

The CDR3 spells CATRDSPNQVYGYTF. The CDR3 nucleotides are TGCGCCACCAGGGACAGCCCAAACCAGGTCTATGGCTACACCTTC. The chain uses TRBV4-1 and TRBJ1-2; TRBD1 agrees at 7 bases. V was pared by 10 bases and J by 4 bases, with 15 bases of the junction left unmatched. CDR1 is MGHRA and CDR2 is YSYEKL in the germline V gene. CDR3 length: 15 amino acids.

The CDR3 region is CASNVLRGPGTEAFF. The DNA for the CDR3 is TGTGCCAGTAATGTACTAAGGGGGCCGGGGACTGAAGCTTTCTTT. The J gene is TRBJ1-1, the V gene TRBV19; 7 nucleotides match TRBD1. Germline values: CDR1 LNHDA, CDR2 SQIVND (reference sequence). The CDR3 has 15 amino acids. J gave up 5 bases and V 7 bases, and 13 bases lay outside the gene matches.

The chain employs TRBV5-1 and TRBJ2-3, with 9 bases fitting TRBD2. Germline-derived CDR1 and CDR2 are SGHRS and YFSETQ. The CDR3 spans 16 residues. The V and J ends lost 1 base and 1 base, in that order; junction bases with no gene match: 4. CDR3 nucleotide sequence: TGCGCCAGCAGCTTGCCGAGGACTAGCGGCACAGATACGCAGTATTTT. Amino acids: CASSLPRTSGTDTQYF.

The genes are TRBV5-1 and TRBJ2-5; weak D call: TRBD2 (5 bases). The CDR3 has 14 amino acids. Trimming pared 0 bases from V and 1 base from J, leaving 7 bases between. Germline assignment: CDR1 SGHRS and CDR2 YFSETQ. CDR3 coding DNA: TGCGCCAGCAGCTTGGGCGGGTTCCAAGAGACCCAGTACTTC. Translated, it gives CASSLGGFQETQYF.

The genes are TRBV2 and TRBJ2-3; 8 positions agree with TRBD2. This CDR3 region has 16 residues. CDR1 SNHLY and CDR2 FYNNEI come from the germline V gene. Losses at the gene ends were 11 bases for V and 3 bases for J; bases not matched to a gene: 16. CDR3 loop: CACQSGRESRTDTQYF. In DNA form, the CDR3 reads TGTGCCTGCCAAAGCGGGAGAGAAAGTAGGACAGATACGCAGTATTTT.

The chain employs TRBV29-1 and TRBJ2-7, with D tentatively TRBD1 (5 bases). The CDR3 sequence is 13 residues long. Germline V lookup: CDR1 SQVTM, CDR2 ANQGSEA. The V gene lost 4 bases and the J gene lost 2 bases, with 12 bases spanning the gap. This CDR3 is CSVGSLQAYEQYF. DNA for the CDR3: TGCAGCGTTGGGTCCTTACAGGCCTACGAGCAGTACTTC.

The chain links TRBV7-9 to TRBJ2-3; D may be TRBD2 (5 bases). The germline V and J ends were trimmed by 1 base and 2 bases, with 16 bases remaining between them. The V gene's germline CDR1 is SEHNR and CDR2 FQNEAQ (reference sequence). The CDR3 runs 17 residues. The CDR3 loop reads CASSLEMGALNTDTQYF. CDR3 coding DNA: TGTGCCAGCAGCTTAGAGATGGGAGCTCTAAACACAGATACGCAGTATTTT.